Sequencing of this TCR beta chain was carried out in a study of cytomegalovirus exposure and HLA in healthy donors. V shed 5 bases and J 2 bases; nucleotides not matched to a gene: 5. The germline V gene has CDR1 SGHNT and CDR2 YYREEE (reference sequence). This CDR3 has 15 amino acids. Researchers ran the PCR with 60 Vbeta and 13 Jbeta primers. Generated by immunoSEQ multiplex PCR, the TCRdb table keeps only in-frame clones and is missing some. The sample yields 75,000 to 100,000 clones, about 80% seen once. Points from the study as a whole: In a later analysis, at a false discovery rate of 0.05, 15,000 to 20,000 TCR beta sequences were associated with HLA alleles. A later examination showed that TCR association rates differed by HLA locus, with DRB1 most and HLA-C fewest. A link between a missense DCLRE1C variant and TCR beta V- and J-gene trimming emerged from a later analysis.

Note on this clone: Its antigen is currently unknown.

The chain carries TRBV5-4 and TRBJ2-1; 9 bases map to TRBD2. The clonotype originates from a man aged 40-55 years in good health and CMV-seronegative. Sequencing input: PBMCs. The CDR3 DNA is TGTGCCAGCAGTTTTAGCGGGAGTGCCTACAATGAGCAGTTCTTC. As protein: CASSFSGSAYNEQFF. The variable domain in full, with the rest retrieved from reference TRBV5-4 and TRBJ2-1, is ETGVTQSPTHLIKTRGQQVTLRCSSQSGHNTVSWYQQALGQGPQFIFQYYREEENGRGNFPPRFSGLQFPNYSSELNVNALELDDSALYLCASSFSGSAYNEQFFGPGTRLTVL.